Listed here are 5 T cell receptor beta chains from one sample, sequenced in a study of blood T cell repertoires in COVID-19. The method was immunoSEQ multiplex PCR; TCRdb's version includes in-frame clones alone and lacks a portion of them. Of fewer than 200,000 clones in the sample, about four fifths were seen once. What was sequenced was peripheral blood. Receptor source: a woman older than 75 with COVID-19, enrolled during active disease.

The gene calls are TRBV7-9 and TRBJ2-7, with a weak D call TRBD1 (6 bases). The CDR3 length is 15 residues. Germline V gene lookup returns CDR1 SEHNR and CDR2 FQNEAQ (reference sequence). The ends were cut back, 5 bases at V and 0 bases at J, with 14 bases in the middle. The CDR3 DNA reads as TGTGCCAGCAGCCTATTCATAGGGGGCTCCTACGAGCAGTACTTC. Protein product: CASSLFIGGSYEQYF. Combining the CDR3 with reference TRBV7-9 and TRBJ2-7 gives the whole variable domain DTGVSQNPRHKITKRGQNVTFRCDPISEHNRLYWYRQTLGQGPEFLTYFQNEAQLEKSRLLSDRFSAERPKGSFSTLEIQRTEQGDSAMYLCASSLFIGGSYEQYFGPGTRLTVT.

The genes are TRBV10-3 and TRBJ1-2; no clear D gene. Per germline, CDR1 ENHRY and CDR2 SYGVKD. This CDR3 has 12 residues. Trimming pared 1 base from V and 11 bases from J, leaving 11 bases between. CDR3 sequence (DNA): TGTGCCATCAGTGAGTTTGGCGGCTCATACACCTTC. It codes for CAISEFGGSYTF.

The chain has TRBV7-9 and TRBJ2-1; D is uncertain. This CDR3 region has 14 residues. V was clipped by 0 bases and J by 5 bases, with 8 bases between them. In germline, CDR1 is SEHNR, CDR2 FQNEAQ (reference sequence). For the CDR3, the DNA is TGTGCCAGCAGCTTAGCGGAACAGCACAATGAGCAGTTCTTC. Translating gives CASSLAEQHNEQFF.

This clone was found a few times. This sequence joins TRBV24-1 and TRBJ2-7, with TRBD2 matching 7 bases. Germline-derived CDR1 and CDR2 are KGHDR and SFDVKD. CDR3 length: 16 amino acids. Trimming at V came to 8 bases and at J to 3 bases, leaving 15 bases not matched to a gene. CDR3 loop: CATISLTRGGHYEQYF. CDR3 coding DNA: TGTGCCACCATATCATTGACCCGGGGAGGGCACTACGAGCAGTACTTC.

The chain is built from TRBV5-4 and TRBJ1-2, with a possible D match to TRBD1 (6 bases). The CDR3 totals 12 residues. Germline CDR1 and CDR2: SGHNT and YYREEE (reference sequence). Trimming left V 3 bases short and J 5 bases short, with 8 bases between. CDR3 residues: CASSSDSYGYTF. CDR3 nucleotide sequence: TGTGCCAGCAGCTCGGACAGTTATGGCTACACCTTC. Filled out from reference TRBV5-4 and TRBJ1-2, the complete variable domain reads ETGVTQSPTHLIKTRGQQVTLRCSSQSGHNTVSWYQQALGQGPQFIFQYYREEENGRGNFPPRFSGLQFPNYSSELNVNALELDDSALYLCASSSDSYGYTFGSGTRLTVV.